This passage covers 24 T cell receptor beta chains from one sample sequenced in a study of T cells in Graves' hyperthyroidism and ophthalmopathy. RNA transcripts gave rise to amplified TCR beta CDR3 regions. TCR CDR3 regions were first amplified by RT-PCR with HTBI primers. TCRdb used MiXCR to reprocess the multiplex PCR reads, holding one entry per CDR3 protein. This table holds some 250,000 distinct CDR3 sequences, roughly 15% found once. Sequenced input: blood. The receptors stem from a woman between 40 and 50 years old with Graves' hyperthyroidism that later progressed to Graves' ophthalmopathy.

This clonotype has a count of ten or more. CDR3 protein: CASSSGRTGGNTEAFF. The CDR3, as DNA: TGTGCCAGCAGTTCGGGCCGGACGGGGGGGAACACTGAAGCTTTCTTT. This chain connects TRBV6-1 to TRBJ1-1; maybe TRBD1 (5 bases). The CDR3 has 16 amino acids. Trimming shortened V by 5 bases and J by 1 base, and 17 bases separated the two germline ends. Germline V CDR1 and CDR2: MNHNS, SASEGT.

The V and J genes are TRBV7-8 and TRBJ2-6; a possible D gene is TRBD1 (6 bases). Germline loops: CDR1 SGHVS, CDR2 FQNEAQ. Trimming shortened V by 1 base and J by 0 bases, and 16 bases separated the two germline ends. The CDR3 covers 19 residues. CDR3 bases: TGTGCCAGCAGCTTAGATCGTTGGCAGGGGAACTCTGGGGCCAACGTCCTGACTTTC. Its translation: CASSLDRWQGNSGANVLTF.

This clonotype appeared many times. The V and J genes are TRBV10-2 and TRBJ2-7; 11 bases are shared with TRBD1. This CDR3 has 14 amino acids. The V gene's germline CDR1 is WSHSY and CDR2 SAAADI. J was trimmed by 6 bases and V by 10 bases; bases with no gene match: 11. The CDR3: CATSGTGGFLEQYF. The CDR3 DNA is TGCGCCACCTCCGGGACAGGGGGTTTCCTCGAGCAGTACTTC.

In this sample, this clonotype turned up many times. CDR3 residues: CASSPGQGNYNEQFF. For the CDR3, the DNA is TGTGCCAGCTCACCGGGACAGGGGAACTACAATGAGCAGTTCTTC. The rearrangement uses TRBV18 and TRBJ2-1; 10 bases are a match to TRBD1. The CDR3 extends over 15 amino acids. The germline gives CDR1 KGHSH, CDR2 LQKENI. After removal of 3 bases from V and 3 bases from J, the junction contained 2 bases not matched to a gene.

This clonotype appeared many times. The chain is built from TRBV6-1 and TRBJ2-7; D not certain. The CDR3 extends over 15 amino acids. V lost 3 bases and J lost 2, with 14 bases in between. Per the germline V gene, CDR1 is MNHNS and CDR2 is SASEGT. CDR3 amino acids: CASSDWRILTYEQYF. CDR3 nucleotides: TGTGCCAGCAGTGATTGGCGGATTTTAACCTACGAGCAGTACTTC.

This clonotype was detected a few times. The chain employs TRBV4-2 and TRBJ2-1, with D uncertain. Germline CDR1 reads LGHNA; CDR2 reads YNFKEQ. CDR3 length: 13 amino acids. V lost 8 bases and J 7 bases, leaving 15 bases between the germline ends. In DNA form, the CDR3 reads TGTGCCAGCCCTGGACCCCTCGGGAATGAGCAGTTCTTC. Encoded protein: CASPGPLGNEQFF.

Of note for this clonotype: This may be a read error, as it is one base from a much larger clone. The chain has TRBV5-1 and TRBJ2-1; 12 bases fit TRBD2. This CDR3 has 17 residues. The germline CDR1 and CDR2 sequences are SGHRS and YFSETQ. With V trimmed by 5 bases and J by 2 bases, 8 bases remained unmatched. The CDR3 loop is CASRQASGRGTYNEQFF. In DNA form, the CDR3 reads TGCGCCAGCAGACAGGCTAGCGGGAGGGGGACCTACAATGAGCAGTTCTTC.

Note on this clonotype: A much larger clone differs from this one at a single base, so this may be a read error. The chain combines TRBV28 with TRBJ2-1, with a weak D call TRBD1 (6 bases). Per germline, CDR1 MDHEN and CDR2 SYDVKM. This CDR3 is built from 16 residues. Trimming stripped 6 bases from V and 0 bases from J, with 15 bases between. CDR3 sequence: CASSMAGQSSYNEQFF. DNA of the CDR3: TGTGCCAGCAGCATGGCTGGACAGAGCTCCTACAATGAGCAGTTCTTC.

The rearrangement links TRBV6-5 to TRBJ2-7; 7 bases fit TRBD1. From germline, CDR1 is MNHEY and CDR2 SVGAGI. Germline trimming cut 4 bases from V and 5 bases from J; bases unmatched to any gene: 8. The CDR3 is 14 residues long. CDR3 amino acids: CASSFEGAPNEQYF. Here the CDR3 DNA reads TGTGCCAGCAGTTTTGAGGGGGCGCCCAACGAGCAGTACTTC.

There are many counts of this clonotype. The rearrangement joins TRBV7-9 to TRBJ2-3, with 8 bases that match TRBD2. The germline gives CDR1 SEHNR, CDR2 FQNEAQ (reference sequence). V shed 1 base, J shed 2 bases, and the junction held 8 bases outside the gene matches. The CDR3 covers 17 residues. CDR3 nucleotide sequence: TGTGCCAGCAGCTTAGTCTCGGGGACTAGTCCCACAGATACGCAGTATTTT. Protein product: CASSLVSGTSPTDTQYF. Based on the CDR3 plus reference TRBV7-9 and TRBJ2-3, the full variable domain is DTGVSQNPRHKITKRGQNVTFRCDPISEHNRLYWYRQTLGQGPEFLTYFQNEAQLEKSRLLSDRFSAERPKGSFSTLEIQRTEQGDSAMYLCASSLVSGTSPTDTQYFGPGTRLTVL.

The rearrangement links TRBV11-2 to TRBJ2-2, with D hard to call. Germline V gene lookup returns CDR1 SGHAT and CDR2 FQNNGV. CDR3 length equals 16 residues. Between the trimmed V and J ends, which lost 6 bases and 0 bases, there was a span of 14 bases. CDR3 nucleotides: TGTGCCAGCAGAGGAATAGTGGCCACGAACACCGGGGAGCTGTTTTTT. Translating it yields CASRGIVATNTGELFF.

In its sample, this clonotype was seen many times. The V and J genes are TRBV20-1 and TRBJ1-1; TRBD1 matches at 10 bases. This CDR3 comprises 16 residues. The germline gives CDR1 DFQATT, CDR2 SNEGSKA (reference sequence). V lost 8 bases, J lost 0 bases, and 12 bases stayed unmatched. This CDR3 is CSSKWGQGNLNTEAFF. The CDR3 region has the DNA TGCAGTTCTAAATGGGGACAGGGGAACTTGAACACTGAAGCTTTCTTT.

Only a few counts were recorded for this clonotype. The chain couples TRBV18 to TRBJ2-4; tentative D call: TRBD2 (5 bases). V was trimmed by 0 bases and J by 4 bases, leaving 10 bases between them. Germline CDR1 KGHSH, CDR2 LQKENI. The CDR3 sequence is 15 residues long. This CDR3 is CASSPPPGEKNIQYF. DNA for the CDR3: TGTGCCAGCTCACCACCGCCTGGGGAGAAAAACATTCAGTACTTC.

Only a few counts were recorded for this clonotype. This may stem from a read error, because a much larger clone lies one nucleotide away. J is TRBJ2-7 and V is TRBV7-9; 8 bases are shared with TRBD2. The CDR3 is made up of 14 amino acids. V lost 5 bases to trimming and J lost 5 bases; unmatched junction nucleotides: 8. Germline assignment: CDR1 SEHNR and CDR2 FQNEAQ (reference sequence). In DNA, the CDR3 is TGTGCCAGCAGCCCCCCCAGCGGGAGTAACGAGCAGTACTTC. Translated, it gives CASSPPSGSNEQYF.

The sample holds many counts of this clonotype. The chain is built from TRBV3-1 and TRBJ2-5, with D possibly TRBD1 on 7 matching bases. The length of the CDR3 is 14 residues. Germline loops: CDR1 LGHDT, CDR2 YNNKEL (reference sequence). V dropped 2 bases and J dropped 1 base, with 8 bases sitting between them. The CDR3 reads CASSQQGGQETQYF. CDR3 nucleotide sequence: TGTGCCAGCAGCCAACAGGGGGGCCAAGAGACCCAGTACTTC.

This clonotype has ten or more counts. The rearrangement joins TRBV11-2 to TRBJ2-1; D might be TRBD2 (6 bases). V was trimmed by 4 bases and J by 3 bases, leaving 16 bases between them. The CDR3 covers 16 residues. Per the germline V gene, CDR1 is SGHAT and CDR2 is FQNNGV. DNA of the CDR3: TGTGCCAGCAGCTCCTATAGCGGACCCTACTACAATGAGCAGTTCTTC. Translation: CASSSYSGPYYNEQFF.

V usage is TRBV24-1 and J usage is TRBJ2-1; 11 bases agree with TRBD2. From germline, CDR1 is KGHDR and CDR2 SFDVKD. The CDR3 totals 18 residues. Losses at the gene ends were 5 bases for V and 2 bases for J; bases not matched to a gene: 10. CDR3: CATSAPGLAGGPYNEQFF. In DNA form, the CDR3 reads TGTGCCACCAGTGCGCCGGGCCTAGCGGGAGGTCCCTACAATGAGCAGTTCTTC.

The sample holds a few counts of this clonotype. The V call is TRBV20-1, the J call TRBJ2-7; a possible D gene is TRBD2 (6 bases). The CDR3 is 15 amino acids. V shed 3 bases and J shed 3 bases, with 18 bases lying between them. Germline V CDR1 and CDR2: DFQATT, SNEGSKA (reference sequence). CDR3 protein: CSASAGWSADYEQYF. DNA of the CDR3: TGCAGTGCTAGTGCGGGGTGGTCGGCCGACTACGAGCAGTACTTC.

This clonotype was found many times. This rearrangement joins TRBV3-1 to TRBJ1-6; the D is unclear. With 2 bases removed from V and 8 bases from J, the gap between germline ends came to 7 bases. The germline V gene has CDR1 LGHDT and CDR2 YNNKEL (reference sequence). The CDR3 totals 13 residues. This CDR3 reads CASSQRLDSPLHF. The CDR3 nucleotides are TGTGCCAGCAGCCAAAGATTAGATTCACCCCTCCACTTT.

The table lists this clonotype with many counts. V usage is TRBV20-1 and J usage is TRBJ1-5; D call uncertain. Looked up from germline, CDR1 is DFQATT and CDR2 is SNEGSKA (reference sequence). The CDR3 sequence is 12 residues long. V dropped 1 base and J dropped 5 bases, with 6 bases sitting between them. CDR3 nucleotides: TGCAGTGCTAGAGTTTCTGATCAGCCCCAGCATTTT. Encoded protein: CSARVSDQPQHF.

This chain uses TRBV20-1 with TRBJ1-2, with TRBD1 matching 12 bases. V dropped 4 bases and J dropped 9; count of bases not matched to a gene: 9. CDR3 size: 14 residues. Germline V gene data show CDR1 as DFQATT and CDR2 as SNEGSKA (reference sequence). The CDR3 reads CSANQGTGGSSYTF. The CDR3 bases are TGCAGTGCTAATCAGGGGACAGGGGGCTCGAGCTACACCTTC.

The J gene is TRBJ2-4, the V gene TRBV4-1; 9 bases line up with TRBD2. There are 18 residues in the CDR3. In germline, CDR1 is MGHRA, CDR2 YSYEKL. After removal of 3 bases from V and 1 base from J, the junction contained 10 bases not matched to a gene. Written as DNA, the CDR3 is TGCGCCAGCAGCCACGGATACGCGGGAGGGCCGGCCAAAAACATTCAGTACTTC. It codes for CASSHGYAGGPAKNIQYF.

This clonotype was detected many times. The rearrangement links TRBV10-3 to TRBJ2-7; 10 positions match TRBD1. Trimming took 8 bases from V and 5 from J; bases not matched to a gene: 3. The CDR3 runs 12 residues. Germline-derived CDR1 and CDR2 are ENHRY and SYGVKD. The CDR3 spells CAIGTGADEQYF. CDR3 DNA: TGTGCCATCGGGACAGGGGCCGACGAGCAGTACTTC.

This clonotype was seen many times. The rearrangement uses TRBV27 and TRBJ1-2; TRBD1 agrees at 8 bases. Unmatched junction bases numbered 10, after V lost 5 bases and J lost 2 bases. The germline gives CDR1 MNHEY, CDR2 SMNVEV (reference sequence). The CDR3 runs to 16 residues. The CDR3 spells CASSVRTGNRNYGYTF. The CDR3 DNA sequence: TGTGCCAGCAGTGTAAGGACAGGGAATAGGAACTATGGCTACACCTTC.